Sequencing of this TCR beta chain was carried out in a study of blood T cell repertoires in COVID-19. Looking at the study overall: Collection of acute and convalescent COVID-19 samples took place in the United States, Italy and Spain. T cells, B-cell-depleted T cells, or PBMCs provided the cDNA or gDNA that served as material.

The germline V and J ends were trimmed by 0 bases and 5 bases, with 15 bases remaining between them. Germline CDR1 and CDR2: SGHDT and YYEEEE. The CDR3 contains 15 residues. One Seattle source followed patients from active infection through their disease course. As handled by the study authors: Using reference gene primer amplification, nucleated cell counts were estimated. Assay: immunoSEQ multiplex PCR; the TCRdb copy retains only in-frame clones and omits some. The V and J calls and clone size were taken over from that table, and D and trimming were inferred from the DNA. The sample records 200,000 to 250,000 clones, almost 85% being singletons.

The chain couples TRBV5-6 to TRBJ2-7, with D maybe TRBD1 (7 bases). The TCR originated in a woman in her 70s with COVID-19, enrolled during active disease. The source material was peripheral blood. CDR3 nucleotide sequence: TGTGCCAGCAGCTTGGGGCCGACAGGGAGGAACGAGCAGTACTTC. It codes for CASSLGPTGRNEQYF.